This TCR beta chain was captured by sequencing in a study of cytomegalovirus exposure and HLA in healthy donors. The PCR was carried out with 60 Vbeta primers and 13 Jbeta primers. Sequenced by immunoSEQ multiplex PCR; TCRdb stores in-frame clones only, minus some. The sample yields around 130,000 clones, roughly 80% seen once. This clone appeared a few times. The V gene's germline CDR1 is MNHEY and CDR2 SVGAGI. The CDR3 is 15 amino acids. Trimming cost V 4 bases and J 2 bases; bases outside gene matches: 2. The source of this sequence is a female donor in good health and CMV-seronegative. The V and J genes are TRBV6-5 and TRBJ2-6; 7 positions match TRBD1. The sequencing input was PBMCs. The CDR3 sequence: CASSSTGTGANVLTF. As DNA, the CDR3 is TGTGCCAGCAGTTCGACAGGGACTGGGGCCAACGTCCTGACTTTC.